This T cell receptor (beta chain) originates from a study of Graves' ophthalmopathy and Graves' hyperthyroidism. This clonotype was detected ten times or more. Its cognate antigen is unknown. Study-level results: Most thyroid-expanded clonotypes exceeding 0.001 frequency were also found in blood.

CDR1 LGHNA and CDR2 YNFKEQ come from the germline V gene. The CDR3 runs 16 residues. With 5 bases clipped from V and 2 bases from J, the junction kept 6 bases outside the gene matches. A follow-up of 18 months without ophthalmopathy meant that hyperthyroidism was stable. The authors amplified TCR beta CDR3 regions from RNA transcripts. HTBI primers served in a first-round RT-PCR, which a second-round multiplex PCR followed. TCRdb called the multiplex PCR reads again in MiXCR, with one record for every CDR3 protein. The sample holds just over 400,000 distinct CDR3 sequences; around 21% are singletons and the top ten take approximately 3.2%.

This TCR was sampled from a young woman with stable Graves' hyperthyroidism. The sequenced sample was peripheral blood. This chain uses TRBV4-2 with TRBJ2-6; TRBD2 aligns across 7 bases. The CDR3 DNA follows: TGTGCCAGCAGCACCATGGGGGGGGCTGGGGCCAACGTCCTGACTTTC. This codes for CASSTMGGAGANVLTF.